The sequence of this TCR beta chain was determined in a study of cytomegalovirus exposure and HLA in healthy donors. The overall study: Genotyping of roughly 400 donors showed that roughly 80% belonged to the Caucasian-associated ancestry cluster. Notes on the study in general: According to an earlier analysis, most TCR beta V segments yielded productive rearrangements about 87% or about 30% of the time. Immune exposure was documented only through CMV serostatus.

60 Vbeta and 13 Jbeta primers were used in PCR. Data came from immunoSEQ multiplex PCR; TCRdb stores just in-frame clones and leaves some out. The data show around 160,000 clones, around two thirds seen once. Whereas donors were nominally healthy upon sampling, unrecorded immune exposures were probable. In its sample, this clone was seen once. No antigen is known for it. The source is a woman aged 18-29 years in good health and CMV-seronegative. Sample: PBMCs.

CDR3 sequence reads: CASSRFDRGNTEAFF. CDR3 DNA: TGTGCCAGCTCACGATTTGACAGGGGGAACACTGAAGCTTTCTTT. The genes are TRBV18 and TRBJ1-1, with 8 bases fitting TRBD1. The CDR3 runs to 15 residues. V lost 4 bases, J lost 1 base, and 5 bases stayed unmatched. Germline CDR1 and CDR2: KGHSH and LQKENI.